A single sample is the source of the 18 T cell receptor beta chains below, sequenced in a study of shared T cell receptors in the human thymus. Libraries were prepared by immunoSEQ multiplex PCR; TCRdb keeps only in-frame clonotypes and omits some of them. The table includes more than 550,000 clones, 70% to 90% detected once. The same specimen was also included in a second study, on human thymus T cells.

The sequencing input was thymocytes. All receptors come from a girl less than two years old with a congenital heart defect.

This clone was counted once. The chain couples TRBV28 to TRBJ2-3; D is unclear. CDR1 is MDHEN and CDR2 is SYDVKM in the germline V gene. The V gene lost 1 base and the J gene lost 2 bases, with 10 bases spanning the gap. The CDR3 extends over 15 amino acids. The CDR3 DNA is TGTGCCAGCAGTTTATCCCTCCCCTACACAGATACGCAGTATTTT. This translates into CASSLSLPYTDTQYF.

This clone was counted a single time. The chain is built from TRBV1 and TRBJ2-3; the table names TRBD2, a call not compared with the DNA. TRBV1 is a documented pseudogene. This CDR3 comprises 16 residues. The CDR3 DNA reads TGCACCAGCAGCCAAGACATCGGGCGGGATACAGATACGCAGTATTTT. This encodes CTSSQDIGRDTDTQYF.

The CDR3 DNA reads as TGTGCCAGCAGTCTACCGGGGGTTCTGGGAACCGGGGAGCTGTTTTTT. Encoded protein: CASSLPGVLGTGELFF. The chain links TRBV25-1 to TRBJ2-2, with D perhaps matching TRBD2 (6 bases). The CDR3 is made up of 16 amino acids. Germline V CDR1 and CDR2: MGHDK, SYGVNS. V lost 5 bases to trimming and J lost 5 bases, with 18 bases between them.

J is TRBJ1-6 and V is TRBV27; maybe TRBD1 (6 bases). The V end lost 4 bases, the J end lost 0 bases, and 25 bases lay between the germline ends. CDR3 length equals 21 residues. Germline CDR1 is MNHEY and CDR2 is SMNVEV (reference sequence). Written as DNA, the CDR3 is TGTGCCAGCAGTTCCAGGGGAGCCCCCACGAGTGGCCACTCCTATAATTCACCCCTCCACTTT. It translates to CASSSRGAPTSGHSYNSPLHF.

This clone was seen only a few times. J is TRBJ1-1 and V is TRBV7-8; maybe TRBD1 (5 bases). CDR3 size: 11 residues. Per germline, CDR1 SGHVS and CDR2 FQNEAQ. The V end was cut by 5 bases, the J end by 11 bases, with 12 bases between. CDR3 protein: CASSPGGFAFF. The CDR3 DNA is TGTGCCAGCAGCCCGGGGGGATTTGCTTTCTTT.

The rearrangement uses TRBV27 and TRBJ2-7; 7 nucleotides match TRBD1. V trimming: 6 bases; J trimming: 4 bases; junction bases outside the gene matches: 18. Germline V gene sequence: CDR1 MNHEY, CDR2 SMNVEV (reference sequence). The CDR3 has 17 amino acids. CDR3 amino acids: CASSPRTHQGVSYEQYF. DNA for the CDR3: TGTGCCAGCAGCCCGCGAACGCATCAGGGGGTTTCGTACGAGCAGTACTTC.

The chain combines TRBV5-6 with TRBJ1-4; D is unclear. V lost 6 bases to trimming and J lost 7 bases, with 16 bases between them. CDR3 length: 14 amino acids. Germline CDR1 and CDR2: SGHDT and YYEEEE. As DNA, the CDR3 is TGTGCCAGCACCCCTCCTTCCGGAGGTGAAAAACTGTTTTTT. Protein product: CASTPPSGGEKLFF.

The CDR3 DNA reads TGTGCCAGCTCACGACCCTCCAGGTTCTCCTACGAGCAGTACTTC. Translation: CASSRPSRFSYEQYF. The chain employs TRBV18 and TRBJ2-7; D is undetermined. Germline CDR1 reads KGHSH; CDR2 reads LQKENI. The length of the CDR3 is 15 residues. V lost 4 bases, J lost 0 bases, and 13 bases lay in between.

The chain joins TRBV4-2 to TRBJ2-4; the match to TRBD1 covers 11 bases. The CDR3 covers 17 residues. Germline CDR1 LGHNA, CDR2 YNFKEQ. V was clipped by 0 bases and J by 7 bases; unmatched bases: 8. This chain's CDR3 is CASSQDYRGTGGNIQYF. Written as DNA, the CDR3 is TGTGCCAGCAGCCAAGATTACAGGGGGACAGGGGGTAACATTCAGTACTTC.

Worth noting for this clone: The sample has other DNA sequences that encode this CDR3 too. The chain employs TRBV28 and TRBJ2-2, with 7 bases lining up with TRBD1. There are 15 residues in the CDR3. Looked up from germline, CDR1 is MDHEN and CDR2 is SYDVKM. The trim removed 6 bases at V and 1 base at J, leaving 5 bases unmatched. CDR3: CASSSGTVNTGELFF. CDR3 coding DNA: TGTGCCAGCAGCTCCGGGACAGTGAACACCGGGGAGCTGTTTTTT.

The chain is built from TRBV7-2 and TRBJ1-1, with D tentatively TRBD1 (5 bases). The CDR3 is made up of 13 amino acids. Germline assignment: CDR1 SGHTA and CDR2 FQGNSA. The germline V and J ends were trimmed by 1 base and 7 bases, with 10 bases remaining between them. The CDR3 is CASSLGFRVEAFF. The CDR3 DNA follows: TGTGCCAGCAGCTTAGGATTCAGGGTTGAAGCTTTCTTT.

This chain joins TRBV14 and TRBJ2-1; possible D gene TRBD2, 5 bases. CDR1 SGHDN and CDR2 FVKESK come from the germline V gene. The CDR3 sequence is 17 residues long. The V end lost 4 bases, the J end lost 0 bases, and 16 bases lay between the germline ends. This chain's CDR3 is CASSPSPRDGSYNEQFF. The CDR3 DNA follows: TGTGCCAGCAGCCCCTCGCCTCGGGATGGCTCCTACAATGAGCAGTTCTTC.

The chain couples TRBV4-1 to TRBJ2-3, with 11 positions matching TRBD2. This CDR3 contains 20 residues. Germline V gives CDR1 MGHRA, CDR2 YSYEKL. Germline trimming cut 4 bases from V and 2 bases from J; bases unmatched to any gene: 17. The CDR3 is CASSPRILLYSGGVTDTQYF. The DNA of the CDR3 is TGCGCCAGCAGCCCCCGTATATTGTTATATAGCGGGGGGGTCACAGATACGCAGTATTTT.

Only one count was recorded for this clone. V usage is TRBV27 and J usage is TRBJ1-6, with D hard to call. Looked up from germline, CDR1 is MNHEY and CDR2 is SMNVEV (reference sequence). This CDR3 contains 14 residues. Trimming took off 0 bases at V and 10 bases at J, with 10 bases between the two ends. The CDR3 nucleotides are TGTGCCAGCAGTTTATCTAGAGTCGTGTCACCCCTCCACTTT. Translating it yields CASSLSRVVSPLHF.

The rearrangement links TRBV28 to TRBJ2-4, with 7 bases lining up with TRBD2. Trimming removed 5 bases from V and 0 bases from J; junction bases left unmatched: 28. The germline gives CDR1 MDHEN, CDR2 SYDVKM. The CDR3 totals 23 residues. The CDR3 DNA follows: TGTGCCAGCAGTGATAAGCGGGGAGCTCAACATAGGGTACCGCAACTAGCCAAAAACATTCAGTACTTC. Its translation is CASSDKRGAQHRVPQLAKNIQYF.

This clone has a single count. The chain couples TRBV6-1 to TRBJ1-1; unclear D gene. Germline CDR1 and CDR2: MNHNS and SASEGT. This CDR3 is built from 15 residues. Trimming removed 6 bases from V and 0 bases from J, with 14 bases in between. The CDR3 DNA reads TGTGCCAGCAGAGTCCAGCCCGACATGAACACTGAAGCTTTCTTT. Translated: CASRVQPDMNTEAFF.

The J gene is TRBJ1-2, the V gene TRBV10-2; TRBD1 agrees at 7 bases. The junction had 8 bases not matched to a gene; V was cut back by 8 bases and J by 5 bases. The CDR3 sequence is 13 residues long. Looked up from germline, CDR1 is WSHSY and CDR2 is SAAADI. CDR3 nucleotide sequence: TGCGCCAGCCTAGGACAGGTGGGGTATGGCTACACCTTC. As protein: CASLGQVGYGYTF.

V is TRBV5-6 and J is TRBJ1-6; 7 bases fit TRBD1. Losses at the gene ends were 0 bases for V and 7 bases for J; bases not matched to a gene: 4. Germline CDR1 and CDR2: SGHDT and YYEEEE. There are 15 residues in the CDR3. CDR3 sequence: CASSLGTGPNSPLHF. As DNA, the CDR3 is TGTGCCAGCAGCTTGGGGACAGGACCGAATTCACCCCTCCACTTT.